What follows are 4 T cell receptor beta chains derived from one specimen sequenced in a study of T cell repertoires in cytomegalovirus infection. These receptors lack a known antigen. From the reads, TCRdb called clonotypes with MiXCR, one entry per CDR3 protein. This sample has about 700,000 distinct CDR3 sequences, with approximately 33% found just once. The sample here was cultured PBMCs, taken from culture after CMV antigen stimulation. These receptors were taken from a human donor in good health (CMV status not recorded). Some clones in this sample may be carry-over from other donors' samples.

This chain joins TRBV9 and TRBJ2-2; D not certain. Germline-derived CDR1 and CDR2 are SGDLS and YYNGEE. Deletions cut 6 bases from V and 5 bases from J, with 11 bases between. There are 13 residues in the CDR3. DNA of the CDR3: TGTGCCAGCACGATCTCCTCAACCGGGGAGCTGTTTTTT. This sequence encodes CASTISSTGELFF.

The V gene is TRBV20-1, the J gene TRBJ2-3, with D unresolved. The length of the CDR3 is 12 residues. Germline CDR1 is DFQATT and CDR2 is SNEGSKA (reference sequence). V lost 4 bases and J lost 4, with 9 bases in between. The CDR3 loop is CSAILAADTQYF. In DNA form, the CDR3 reads TGCAGTGCTATTCTTGCGGCAGATACGCAGTATTTT.

This clonotype was observed a handful of times. Written as DNA, the CDR3 is TGTGCCAGCAGCTTACCGCCAGGGTGGACCCTCCACTTT. Translating it yields CASSLPPGWTLHF. V and J are TRBV7-9 and TRBJ1-6; possible D gene TRBD1, 5 bases. Germline V CDR1 and CDR2: SEHNR, FQNEAQ (reference sequence). The CDR3 sequence is 13 residues long. V gave up 2 bases and J gave up 14 bases, with 13 bases separating them.

This clonotype has only a few counts. This rearrangement joins TRBV7-4 to TRBJ1-1; D gene ambiguous. Germline V gene sequence: CDR1 SGHVT, CDR2 SQSDAQ. Between the trimmed V and J ends, which lost 2 bases and 0 bases, there was a span of 7 bases. CDR3 length: 14 amino acids. The CDR3, as DNA: TGTGCCAGCAGCTTATCTCCGGTGAACACTGAAGCTTTCTTT. Amino acid sequence: CASSLSPVNTEAFF.